This T cell receptor (beta chain) was identified during a study of patients and donors after allogeneic stem cell transplantation. The table lists this clonotype with a few counts. The CDR3 consists of 14 residues. Trimming shortened V by 5 bases and J by 2 bases, and 10 bases separated the two germline ends. Germline CDR1 WSHSY, CDR2 SAAADI. TCRdb recomputed calls from the RT-PCR reads with MiXCR, one row per CDR3 protein. The data contain roughly 4,500 distinct CDR3 sequences, roughly a sixth of them singletons. The sequencing input was blood, either unsorted or a sorted T cell fraction (not recorded which). The chain joins TRBV10-2 to TRBJ1-3, with D possibly matching TRBD1 (5 bases). This sequence originates from a human donor who was either an allogeneic HSCT recipient or a stem cell or donor lymphocyte infusion donor (not recorded which). It is not recorded whose cells these are; they may come from a transplant donor. The CDR3 protein is CASSPTDAGNTIYF. In nucleotides, the CDR3 is TGCGCCAGCAGTCCGACAGACGCTGGAAACACCATATATTTT.